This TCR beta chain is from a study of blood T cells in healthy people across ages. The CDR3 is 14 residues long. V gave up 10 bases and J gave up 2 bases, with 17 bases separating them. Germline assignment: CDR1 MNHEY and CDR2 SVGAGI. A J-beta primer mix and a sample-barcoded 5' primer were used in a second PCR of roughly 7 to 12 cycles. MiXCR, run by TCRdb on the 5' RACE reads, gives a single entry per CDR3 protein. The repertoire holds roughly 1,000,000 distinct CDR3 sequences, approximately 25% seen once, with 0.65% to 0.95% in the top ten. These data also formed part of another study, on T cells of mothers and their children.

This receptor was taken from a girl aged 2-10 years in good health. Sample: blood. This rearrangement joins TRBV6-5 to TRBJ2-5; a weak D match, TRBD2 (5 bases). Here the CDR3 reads CATSNNGLQETQYF. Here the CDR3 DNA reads TGTGCCACATCGAACAACGGACTTCAAGAGACCCAGTACTTC.